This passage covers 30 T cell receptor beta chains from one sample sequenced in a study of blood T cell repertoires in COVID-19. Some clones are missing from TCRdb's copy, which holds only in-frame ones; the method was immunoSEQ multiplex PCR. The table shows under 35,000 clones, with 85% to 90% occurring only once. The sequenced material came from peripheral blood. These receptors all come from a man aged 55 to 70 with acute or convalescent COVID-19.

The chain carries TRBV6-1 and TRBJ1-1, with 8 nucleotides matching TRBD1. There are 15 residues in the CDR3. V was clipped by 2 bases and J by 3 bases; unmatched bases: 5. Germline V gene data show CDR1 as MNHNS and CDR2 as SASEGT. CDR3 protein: CASSERTGSYTEAFF. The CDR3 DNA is TGTGCCAGCAGTGAAAGGACAGGGTCGTACACTGAAGCTTTCTTT.

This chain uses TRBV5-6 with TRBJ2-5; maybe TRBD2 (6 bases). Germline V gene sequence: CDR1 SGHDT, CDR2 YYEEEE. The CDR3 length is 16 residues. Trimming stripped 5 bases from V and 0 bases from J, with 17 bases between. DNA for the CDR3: TGTGCCAGCAGAGCTTGGGTAGCGGAGTACCAAGAGACCCAGTACTTC. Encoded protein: CASRAWVAEYQETQYF.

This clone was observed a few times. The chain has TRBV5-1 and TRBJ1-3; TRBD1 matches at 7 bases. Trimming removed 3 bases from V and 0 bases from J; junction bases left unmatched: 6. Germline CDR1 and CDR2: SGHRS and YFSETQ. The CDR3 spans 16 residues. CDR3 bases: TGCGCCAGCAGCTCAGGACAGGAAGGCTCTGGAAACACCATATATTTT. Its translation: CASSSGQEGSGNTIYF. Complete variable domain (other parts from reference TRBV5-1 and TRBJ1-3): KAGVTQTPRYLIKTRGQQVTLSCSPISGHRSVSWYQQTPGQGLQFLFEYFSETQRNKGNFPGRFSGRQFSNSRSEMNVSTLELGDSALYLCASSSGQEGSGNTIYFGEGSWLTVV.

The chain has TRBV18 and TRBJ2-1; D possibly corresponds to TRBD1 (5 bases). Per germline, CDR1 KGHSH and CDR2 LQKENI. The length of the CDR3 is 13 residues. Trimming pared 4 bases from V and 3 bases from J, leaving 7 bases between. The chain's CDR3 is CASSQTGYNEQFF. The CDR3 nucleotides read TGTGCCAGCTCACAAACAGGCTACAATGAGCAGTTCTTC.

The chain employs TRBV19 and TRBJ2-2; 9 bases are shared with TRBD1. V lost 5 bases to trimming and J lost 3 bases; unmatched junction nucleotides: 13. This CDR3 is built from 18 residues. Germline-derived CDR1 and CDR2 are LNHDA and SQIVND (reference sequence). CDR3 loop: CASSPGAGTGLDTGELFF. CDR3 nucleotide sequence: TGTGCCAGTAGTCCGGGGGCGGGGACAGGGCTCGACACCGGGGAGCTGTTTTTT.

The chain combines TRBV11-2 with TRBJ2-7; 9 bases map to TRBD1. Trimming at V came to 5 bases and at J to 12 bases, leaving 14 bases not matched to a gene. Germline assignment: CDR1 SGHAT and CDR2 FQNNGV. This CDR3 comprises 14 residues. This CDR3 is CASSVRPGQGSGYF. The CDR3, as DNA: TGTGCCAGCAGCGTTAGACCGGGACAGGGCTCAGGGTACTTC.

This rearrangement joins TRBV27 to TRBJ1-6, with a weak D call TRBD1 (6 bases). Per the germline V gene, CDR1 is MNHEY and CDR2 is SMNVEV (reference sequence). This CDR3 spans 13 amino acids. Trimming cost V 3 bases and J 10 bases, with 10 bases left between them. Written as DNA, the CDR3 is TGTGCCAGCAGTTTCACAGGGCACTCACCCCTCCACTTT. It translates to CASSFTGHSPLHF.

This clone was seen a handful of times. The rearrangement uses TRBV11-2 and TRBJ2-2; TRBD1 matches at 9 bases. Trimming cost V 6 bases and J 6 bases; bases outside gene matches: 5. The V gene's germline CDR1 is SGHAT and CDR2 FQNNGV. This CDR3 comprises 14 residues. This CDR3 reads CASRRDRAPGELFF. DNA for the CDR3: TGTGCCAGCAGAAGGGACAGGGCTCCCGGGGAGCTGTTTTTT.

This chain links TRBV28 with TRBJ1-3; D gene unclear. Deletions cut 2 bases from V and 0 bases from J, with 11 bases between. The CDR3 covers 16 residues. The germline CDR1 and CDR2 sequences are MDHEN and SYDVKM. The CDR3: CASSLDPGGSGNTIYF. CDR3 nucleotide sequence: TGTGCCAGCAGTTTAGACCCGGGTGGCTCTGGAAACACCATATATTTT.

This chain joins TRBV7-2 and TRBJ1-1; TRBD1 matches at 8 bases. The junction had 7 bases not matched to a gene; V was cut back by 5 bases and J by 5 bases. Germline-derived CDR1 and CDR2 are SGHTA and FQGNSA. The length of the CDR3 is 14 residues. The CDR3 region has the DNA TGTGCCAGCAGCCTCCAGGGGGCTCGTACTGAAGCTTTCTTT. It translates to CASSLQGARTEAFF.

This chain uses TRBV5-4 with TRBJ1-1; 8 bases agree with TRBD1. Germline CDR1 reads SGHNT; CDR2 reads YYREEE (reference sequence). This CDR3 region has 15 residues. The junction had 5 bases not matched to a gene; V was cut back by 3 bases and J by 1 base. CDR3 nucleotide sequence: TGTGCCAGCAGCTCGGCCGGGACAGGGAACACTGAAGCTTTCTTT. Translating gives CASSSAGTGNTEAFF.

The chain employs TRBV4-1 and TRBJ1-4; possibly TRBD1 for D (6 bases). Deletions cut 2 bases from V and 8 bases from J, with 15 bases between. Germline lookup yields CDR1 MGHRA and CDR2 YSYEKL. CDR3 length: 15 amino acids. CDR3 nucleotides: TGCGCCAGCAGCCAAAATAGAGGGGGTGGAGAAAAACTGTTTTTT. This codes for CASSQNRGGGEKLFF.

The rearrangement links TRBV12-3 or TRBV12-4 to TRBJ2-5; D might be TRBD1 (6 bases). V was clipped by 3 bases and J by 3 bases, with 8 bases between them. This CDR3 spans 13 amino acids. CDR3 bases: TGTGCCAGCAGTTTTAAGGGGGAAGAGACCCAGTACTTC. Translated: CASSFKGEETQYF.

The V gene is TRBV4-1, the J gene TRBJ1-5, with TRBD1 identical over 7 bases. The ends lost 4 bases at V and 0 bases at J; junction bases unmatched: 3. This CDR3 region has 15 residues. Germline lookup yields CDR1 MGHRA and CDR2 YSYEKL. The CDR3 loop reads CASSRGTVSNQPQHF. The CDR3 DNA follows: TGCGCCAGCAGCCGAGGGACAGTTAGCAATCAGCCCCAGCATTTT.

For the CDR3, the DNA is TGTGCCAGTAAGGACAGGGGGCGGAATGAGCAGTTCTTC. Its translation: CASKDRGRNEQFF. The gene calls are TRBV27 and TRBJ2-1; 11 bases are shared with TRBD1. This CDR3 is 13 amino acids long. V trimming: 9 bases; J trimming: 7 bases; junction bases outside the gene matches: 5. CDR1 is MNHEY, CDR2 SMNVEV, per germline (reference sequence).

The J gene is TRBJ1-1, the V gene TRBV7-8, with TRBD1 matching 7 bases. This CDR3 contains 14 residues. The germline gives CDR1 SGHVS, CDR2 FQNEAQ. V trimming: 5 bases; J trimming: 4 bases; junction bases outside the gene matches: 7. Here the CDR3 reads CASSQPTGVTEAFF. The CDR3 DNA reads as TGTGCCAGCAGCCAACCTACAGGGGTCACTGAAGCTTTCTTT.

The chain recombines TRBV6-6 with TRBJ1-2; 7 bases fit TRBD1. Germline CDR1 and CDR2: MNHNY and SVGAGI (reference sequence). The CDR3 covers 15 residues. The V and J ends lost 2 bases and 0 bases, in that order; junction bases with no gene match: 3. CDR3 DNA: TGTGCCAGCAGTTACACGGGACAGTCTAACTATGGCTACACCTTC. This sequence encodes CASSYTGQSNYGYTF.

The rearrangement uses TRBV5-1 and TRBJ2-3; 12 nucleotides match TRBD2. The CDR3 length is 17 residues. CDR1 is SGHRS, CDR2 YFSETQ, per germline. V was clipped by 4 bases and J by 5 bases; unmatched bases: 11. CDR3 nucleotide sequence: TGCGCCAGCAGCACCAATCTAGCGGGGGGGCCGATAGATACGCAGTATTTT. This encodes CASSTNLAGGPIDTQYF.

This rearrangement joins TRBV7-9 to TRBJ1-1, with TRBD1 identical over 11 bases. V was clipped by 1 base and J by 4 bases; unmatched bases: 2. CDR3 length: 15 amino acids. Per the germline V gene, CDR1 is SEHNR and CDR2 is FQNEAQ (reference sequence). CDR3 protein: CASSLEGTGGTEAFF. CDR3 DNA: TGTGCCAGCAGCTTAGAGGGGACAGGGGGCACTGAAGCTTTCTTT.

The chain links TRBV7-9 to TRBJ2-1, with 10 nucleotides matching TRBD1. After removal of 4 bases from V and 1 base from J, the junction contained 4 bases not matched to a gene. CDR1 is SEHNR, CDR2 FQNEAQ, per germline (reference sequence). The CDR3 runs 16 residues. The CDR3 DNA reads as TGTGCCAGCAGCTCGACAGGGGGCTGGTCCTACAATGAGCAGTTCTTC. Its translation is CASSSTGGWSYNEQFF.

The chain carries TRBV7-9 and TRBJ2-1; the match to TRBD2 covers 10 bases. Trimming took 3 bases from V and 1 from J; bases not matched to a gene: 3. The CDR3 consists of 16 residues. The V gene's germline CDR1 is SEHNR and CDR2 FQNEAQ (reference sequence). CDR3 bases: TGTGCCAGCAGCTTTCGGACTAGCGGATCCTACAATGAGCAGTTCTTC. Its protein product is CASSFRTSGSYNEQFF.

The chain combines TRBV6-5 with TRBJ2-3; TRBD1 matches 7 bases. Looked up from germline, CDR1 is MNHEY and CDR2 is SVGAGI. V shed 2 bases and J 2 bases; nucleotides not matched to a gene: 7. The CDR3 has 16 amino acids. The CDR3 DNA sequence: TGTGCCAGCAGTTACGGGGACAGAGGGTCCACAGATACGCAGTATTTT. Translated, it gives CASSYGDRGSTDTQYF.

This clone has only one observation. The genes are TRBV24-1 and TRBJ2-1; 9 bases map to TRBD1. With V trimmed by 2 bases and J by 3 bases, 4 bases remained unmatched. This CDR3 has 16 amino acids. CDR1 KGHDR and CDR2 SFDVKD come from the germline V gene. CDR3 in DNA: TGTGCCACCAGTGATTCTCCGGGACAGGGCTACAATGAGCAGTTCTTC. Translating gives CATSDSPGQGYNEQFF.

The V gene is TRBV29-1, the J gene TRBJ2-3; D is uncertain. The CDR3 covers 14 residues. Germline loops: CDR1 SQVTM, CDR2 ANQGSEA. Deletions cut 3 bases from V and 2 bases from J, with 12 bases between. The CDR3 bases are TGCAGCGTTGATTCGGTACCTTTCACAGATACGCAGTATTTT. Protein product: CSVDSVPFTDTQYF.

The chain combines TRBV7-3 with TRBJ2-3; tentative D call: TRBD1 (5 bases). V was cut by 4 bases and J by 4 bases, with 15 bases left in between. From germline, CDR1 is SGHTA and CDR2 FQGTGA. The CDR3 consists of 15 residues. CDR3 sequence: CASSSQGLGADTQYF. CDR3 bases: TGTGCCAGCAGCTCTCAGGGTCTTGGAGCAGATACGCAGTATTTT.

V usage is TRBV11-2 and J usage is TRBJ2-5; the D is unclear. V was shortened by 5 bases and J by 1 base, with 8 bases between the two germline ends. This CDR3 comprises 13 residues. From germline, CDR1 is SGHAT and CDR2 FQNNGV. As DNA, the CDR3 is TGTGCCAGCAGCCAACGGGTCCAAGAGACCCAGTACTTC. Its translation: CASSQRVQETQYF.

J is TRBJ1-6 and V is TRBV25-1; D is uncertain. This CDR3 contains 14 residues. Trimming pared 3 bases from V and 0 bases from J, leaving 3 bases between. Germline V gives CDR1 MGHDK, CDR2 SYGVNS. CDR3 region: CASSESSYNSPLHF. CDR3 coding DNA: TGTGCCAGCAGTGAGAGCTCCTATAATTCACCCCTCCACTTT.

CDR3 in DNA: TGCGCCAGCAGCCTGACTAGCGGGCAAGAGACCCAGTACTTC. Protein: CASSLTSGQETQYF. This chain uses TRBV5-1 with TRBJ2-5; TRBD2 agrees at 10 bases. The CDR3 is made up of 14 amino acids. V dropped 4 bases and J dropped 2; count of bases not matched to a gene: 2. Germline V gene data show CDR1 as SGHRS and CDR2 as YFSETQ.

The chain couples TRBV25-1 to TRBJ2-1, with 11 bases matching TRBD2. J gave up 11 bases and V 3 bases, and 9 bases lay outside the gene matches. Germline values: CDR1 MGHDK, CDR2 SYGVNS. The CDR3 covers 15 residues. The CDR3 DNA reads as TGTGCCAGCAGTGAGTTGGGTCTAGCGGGAGGAAAGCAGTTCTTC. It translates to CASSELGLAGGKQFF.

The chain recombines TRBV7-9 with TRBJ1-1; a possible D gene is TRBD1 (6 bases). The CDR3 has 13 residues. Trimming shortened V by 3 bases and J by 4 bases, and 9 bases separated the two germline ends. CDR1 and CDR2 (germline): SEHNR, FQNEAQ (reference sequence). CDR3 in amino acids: CASSFRGGTEAFF. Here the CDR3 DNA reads TGTGCCAGCAGCTTCAGGGGTGGCACTGAAGCTTTCTTT. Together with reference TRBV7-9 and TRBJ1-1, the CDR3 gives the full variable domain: DTGVSQNPRHKITKRGQNVTFRCDPISEHNRLYWYRQTLGQGPEFLTYFQNEAQLEKSRLLSDRFSAERPKGSFSTLEIQRTEQGDSAMYLCASSFRGGTEAFFGQGTRLTVV.